The 25 T cell receptor beta chains presented below share a single source sample, sequenced in a study of cytotoxic CD8 clonotypes in ibrutinib-treated CLL. The protocol was immunoSEQ multiplex PCR, while the TCRdb copy is restricted to in-frame clones and leaves out a portion. This repertoire shows fewer than 200,000 clones, under 85% found once; its top ten account for over 4.5%. This specimen consisted of PBMCs, obtained after 24 months of ibrutinib treatment. The source of these receptors is a human donor with chronic lymphocytic leukemia.

The gene calls are TRBV5-1 and TRBJ1-6; weak D call: TRBD1 (5 bases). V gave up 1 base and J gave up 7 bases, with 15 bases separating them. Looked up from germline, CDR1 is SGHRS and CDR2 is YFSETQ. The CDR3 has 16 amino acids. For the CDR3, the DNA is TGCGCCAGCAGCTTGACTACTTGGGACCCAAATTCACCCCTCCACTTT. Encoded protein: CASSLTTWDPNSPLHF. Based on the CDR3 plus reference TRBV5-1 and TRBJ1-6, the full variable domain is KAGVTQTPRYLIKTRGQQVTLSCSPISGHRSVSWYQQTPGQGLQFLFEYFSETQRNKGNFPGRFSGRQFSNSRSEMNVSTLELGDSALYLCASSLTTWDPNSPLHFGNGTRLTVT.

The CDR3: CASSRGGTSSYNEQFF. CDR3 DNA sequence: TGCGCCAGCAGCCGAGGGGGGACTAGCTCCTACAATGAGCAGTTCTTC. The chain joins TRBV4-1 to TRBJ2-1, with 8 bases matching TRBD2. The CDR3 has 16 amino acids. The V gene end was trimmed by 4 bases and the J gene end by 0 bases; junction bases not matched to a gene: 5. Germline CDR1 and CDR2: MGHRA and YSYEKL.

The chain joins TRBV28 to TRBJ1-1; D perhaps matches TRBD1 (5 bases). The CDR3 covers 15 residues. CDR1 MDHEN and CDR2 SYDVKM come from the germline V gene. V was shortened by 5 bases and J by 0 bases, with 13 bases between the two germline ends. CDR3 loop: CASSRSTGMNTEAFF. CDR3 nucleotides: TGTGCCAGCAGTCGAAGCACAGGAATGAACACTGAAGCTTTCTTT.

In its sample, this clone was seen once. This chain links TRBV28 with TRBJ2-3, with 14 bases matching TRBD2. Trimming at V came to 5 bases and at J to 8 bases, leaving 3 bases not matched to a gene. The CDR3 has 14 amino acids. From germline, CDR1 is MDHEN and CDR2 SYDVKM. CDR3 region: CASSPGLAGATQYF. Here the CDR3 DNA reads TGTGCCAGCAGTCCGGGACTAGCGGGAGCTACGCAGTATTTT.

As concerns this clone: The identical CDR3 is also encoded by other nucleotide sequences in the sample. V is TRBV28 and J is TRBJ1-2, with TRBD1 matching 8 bases. V lost 4 bases and J lost 0; bases outside the gene matches: 4. Looked up from germline, CDR1 is MDHEN and CDR2 is SYDVKM. The CDR3 is made up of 15 amino acids. This CDR3 is CASSSQGAPNYGYTF. CDR3 sequence (DNA): TGTGCCAGCAGTTCGCAGGGGGCGCCTAACTATGGCTACACCTTC.

The chain uses TRBV21-1 and TRBJ2-2; TRBD1, the D gene given by the table, was not confirmed from the DNA. TRBV21-1 is listed as a pseudogene. The CDR3 consists of 11 residues. The CDR3, as DNA: TGTGCCAGCAGCAAGACAGGGGATAGGACTTTT. Its protein product is CASSKTGDRTF.

The gene calls are TRBV5-1 and TRBJ2-3; tentative D call: TRBD1 (6 bases). The germline V and J ends were trimmed by 3 bases and 2 bases, with 10 bases remaining between them. The V gene's germline CDR1 is SGHRS and CDR2 YFSETQ. This CDR3 is built from 14 residues. CDR3 residues: CASSSGQHTDTQYF. CDR3 coding DNA: TGCGCCAGCAGCTCTGGACAGCACACAGATACGCAGTATTTT.

The chain recombines TRBV5-1 with TRBJ2-5, with 10 bases identical to TRBD2. This CDR3 contains 14 residues. V dropped 4 bases and J dropped 5; count of bases not matched to a gene: 5. CDR1 is SGHRS, CDR2 YFSETQ, per germline. The CDR3 bases are TGCGCCAGCAGCCCTCTAGCGGGAGTCGAGACCCAGTACTTC. It specifies CASSPLAGVETQYF.

As to this clone: At one of its ends the junction is not consistent with the germline gene, which may arise from a read error. The chain carries TRBV4-2 and TRBJ2-2; 9 bases are shared with TRBD1. The germline V gene has CDR1 LGHNA and CDR2 YNFKEQ. The CDR3 extends over 18 amino acids. CDR3 region: CASSKEQGATAGTGELFF. The DNA for the CDR3 is TGTGCCAGCAGCAAAGAACAGGGGGCCACCGCCGGCACCGGGGAGCTGTTTTTT.

This clone was seen a single time. The chain has TRBV7-9 and TRBJ2-2; TRBD2 might be the D (5 bases). The CDR3 is 16 amino acids. Trimming cost V 7 bases and J 3 bases, with 18 bases left between them. Per the germline V gene, CDR1 is SEHNR and CDR2 is FQNEAQ (reference sequence). CDR3 protein: CASTRTVVSYTGELFF. The CDR3 bases are TGTGCCAGCACCCGGACTGTGGTCTCTTACACCGGGGAGCTGTTTTTT.

This clone was recorded once. CDR3 residues: CASSLAVSGELFF. The DNA for the CDR3 is TGCGCCAGCAGCTTGGCTGTTTCCGGGGAGCTGTTTTTT. The genes are TRBV5-1 and TRBJ2-2; D remains ambiguous. The CDR3 consists of 13 residues. V was clipped by 0 bases and J by 6 bases, with 6 bases between them. CDR1 and CDR2 (germline): SGHRS, YFSETQ.

This chain uses TRBV7-6 with TRBJ1-6, with 9 bases fitting TRBD1. V shed 3 bases, J shed 8 bases, and the junction held 2 bases outside the gene matches. From germline, CDR1 is SGHVS and CDR2 FNYEAQ. There are 14 residues in the CDR3. DNA for the CDR3: TGTGCCAGCAGCTTTAGGACAGGGGATTCACCCCTCCACTTT. Encoded protein: CASSFRTGDSPLHF. Drawing the rest from reference TRBV7-6 and TRBJ1-6, the complete variable domain is GAGVSQSPRYKVTKRGQDVALRCDPISGHVSLYWYRQALGQGPEFLTYFNYEAQQDKSGLPNDRFSAERPEGSISTLTIQRTEQRDSAMYRCASSFRTGDSPLHFGNGTRLTVT.

The chain links TRBV5-1 to TRBJ1-1; 7 positions agree with TRBD1. The ends lost 6 bases at V and 0 bases at J; junction bases unmatched: 8. CDR3 length: 15 residues. Germline CDR1 is SGHRS and CDR2 is YFSETQ. CDR3 coding DNA: TGCGCCAGCACCTTAATCCAGGGGGTGAACACTGAAGCTTTCTTT. Its protein is CASTLIQGVNTEAFF. The variable domain in full, with the rest retrieved from reference TRBV5-1 and TRBJ1-1, is KAGVTQTPRYLIKTRGQQVTLSCSPISGHRSVSWYQQTPGQGLQFLFEYFSETQRNKGNFPGRFSGRQFSNSRSEMNVSTLELGDSALYLCASTLIQGVNTEAFFGQGTRLTVV.

The rearrangement joins TRBV30 to TRBJ2-1, with 8 bases aligning to TRBD2. The trim removed 5 bases at V and 5 bases at J, leaving 8 bases unmatched. Per germline, CDR1 GTSNPN and CDR2 SVGIG (reference sequence). This CDR3 contains 14 residues. The CDR3 is CAWDLGTRNNEQFF. The CDR3 coding sequence is TGTGCCTGGGACCTTGGGACTAGGAACAATGAGCAGTTCTTC.

V usage is TRBV28 and J usage is TRBJ2-7; D unresolved. The CDR3 is made up of 14 amino acids. Germline V gene data show CDR1 as MDHEN and CDR2 as SYDVKM. Trimming cost V 5 bases and J 2 bases, with 13 bases left between them. Here the CDR3 DNA reads TGTGCCAGCAGTGGGAACCTGCCCCCCTACGAGCAGTACTTC. Amino acids: CASSGNLPPYEQYF.

The V call is TRBV7-3, the J call TRBJ1-1, with unresolved D. CDR1 and CDR2 (germline): SGHTA, FQGTGA. This CDR3 comprises 14 residues. Trimming cost V 3 bases and J 2 bases, with 10 bases left between them. The CDR3 region is CASSFGEPNTEAFF. The DNA for the CDR3 is TGTGCCAGCAGCTTCGGCGAACCAAACACTGAAGCTTTCTTT.

V and J are TRBV5-4 and TRBJ1-1; D is unclear. CDR1 and CDR2 from the germline V gene are SGHNT and YYREEE (reference sequence). The ends were cut back, 2 bases at V and 6 bases at J, with 14 bases in the middle. CDR3 length equals 14 residues. The DNA of the CDR3 is TGTGCCAGCAGCTTTGGTCAGACCGTCGCTGAAGCTTTCTTT. This translates into CASSFGQTVAEAFF.

The V and J genes are TRBV28 and TRBJ2-3, with unresolved D. Trimming pared 4 bases from V and 0 bases from J, leaving 14 bases between. The CDR3 has 16 residues. Germline V gene data show CDR1 as MDHEN and CDR2 as SYDVKM. DNA for the CDR3: TGTGCCAGCAGTTCAAACAGCCTCCGGAGCACAGATACGCAGTATTTT. This sequence encodes CASSSNSLRSTDTQYF.

The V call is TRBV4-2, the J call TRBJ2-1, with D possibly called TRBD1 or TRBD2 (5 bases each). V gave up 5 bases and J gave up 12 bases, with 20 bases separating them. Germline V lookup: CDR1 LGHNA, CDR2 YNFKEQ. There are 14 residues in the CDR3. The CDR3 is CASSRPGDPVRQFF. Here the CDR3 DNA reads TGTGCCAGCAGCAGGCCCGGGGACCCCGTACGGCAGTTCTTC.

This chain uses TRBV7-2 with TRBJ1-1, with TRBD1 as a possible D gene (6 bases). Trimming shortened V by 6 bases and J by 1 base, and 15 bases separated the two germline ends. Germline CDR1 is SGHTA and CDR2 is FQGNSA. The CDR3 consists of 15 residues. CDR3 residues: CASRPPRGQNTEAFF. DNA for the CDR3: TGTGCCAGCAGACCTCCCCGGGGGCAGAACACTGAAGCTTTCTTT.

This clone was observed a handful of times. A junction boundary mismatches the germline segment, possibly from a read error. The V call is TRBV2, the J call TRBJ1-2, with 7 nucleotides matching TRBD1. This CDR3 spans 11 amino acids. Looked up from germline, CDR1 is SNHLY and CDR2 is FYNNEI. In DNA, the CDR3 is TGTGCCAGCAGTGGGGGGACAGACAAGTCCTTC. This translates into CASSGGTDKSF.

CDR3 residues: CASKNRHRGYTF. The CDR3 DNA sequence: TGTGCCAGTAAGAACAGGCATCGTGGCTACACCTTC. The genes are TRBV19 and TRBJ1-2; D is possibly TRBD1 (5 bases). The V end lost 7 bases, the J end lost 7 bases, and 13 bases lay between the germline ends. Germline V gene data show CDR1 as LNHDA and CDR2 as SQIVND (reference sequence). The CDR3 is 12 amino acids.

This clone was counted only a few times. The V call is TRBV7-2, the J call TRBJ2-7; 12 bases fit TRBD2. CDR1 SGHTA and CDR2 FQGNSA come from the germline V gene. After removal of 6 bases from V and 4 bases from J, the junction contained 10 bases not matched to a gene. The CDR3 has 16 residues. Here the CDR3 DNA reads TGTGCCAGCAGTGACTGGACTAGCGGGAAGAGTTACGAGCAGTACTTC. It specifies CASSDWTSGKSYEQYF.

The rearrangement joins TRBV4-3 to TRBJ1-3; tentative D call: TRBD1 (6 bases). The CDR3 is 16 residues long. Between the trimmed V and J ends, which lost 0 bases and 0 bases, there was a span of 9 bases. The germline V gene has CDR1 LGHNA and CDR2 YSLEER. The CDR3 spells CASSQDRGNSGNTIYF. CDR3 bases: TGCGCCAGCAGCCAAGACAGGGGAAACTCTGGAAACACCATATATTTT.

The J gene is TRBJ2-7, the V gene TRBV15; D gene unclear. Germline CDR1 and CDR2: LNHNV and YYDKDF (reference sequence). The CDR3 consists of 16 residues. Deletions cut 1 base from V and 0 bases from J, with 13 bases between. This CDR3 reads CATSRGVGASSYEQYF. The CDR3 DNA reads as TGTGCCACCAGCAGAGGGGTCGGTGCCAGCTCCTACGAGCAGTACTTC.